Listed below are T cell receptor beta chains from one sample, sequenced in a study of blood T cell repertoires in COVID-19. Profiling relied on immunoSEQ multiplex PCR, and the TCRdb table lists in-frame clones only, not all of them. The data contain 250,000 to 300,000 clones, approximately 88% of them singletons. The sample was peripheral blood. These TCRs come from a woman in her sixties or seventies with COVID-19, enrolled during active disease. The CDR3 runs from the conserved cysteine through the conserved F or W. Fields, in order: J gene, D gene, clone size, V gene, CDR3 DNA, CDR3 protein. The D gene is left open where the match is weak. For some rows the clone size is stated as once, few or many, or as a class when expanded; others skip it.

TRBJ2-4 . . TRBV7-2 TGTGCCAGCAGCTTAGCGGCGGGGATTAAAAACATTCAGTACTTC CASSLAAGIKNIQYF
TRBJ2-7 TRBD2 . TRBV10-3 TGTGCCATCTGTGGGACGGGGGGGGGCGGGCCACGGGGGGCCTACGAGCAGTACTTC CAICGTGGGGPRGAYEQYF
TRBJ2-7 . . TRBV5-1 TGCGCCAGCAGCTTGGCCAACGGTGACGAGCAGTACTTC CASSLANGDEQYF
TRBJ2-1 . . TRBV15 TGTGCCACCAGCAGAGGTGAAGGGGGTTCCTACAATGAGCAGTTCTTC CATSRGEGGSYNEQFF
TRBJ1-4 . . TRBV6-1 TGTGCCAGCAGTGAATCATGGGCAGTTTCCTCCCTTTTT CASSESWAVSSLF
TRBJ2-1 . . TRBV12-3/TRBV12-4 TGTGCCAGCAGTTCAGGGATACTACAGTTCTTC CASSSGILQFF
TRBJ1-1 . . TRBV30 TGTGCCTGGAGTGTAGACAGCATGAACACTGAAGCTTTCTTT CAWSVDSMNTEAFF
TRBJ2-7 . . TRBV20-1 TGCAGTGGTGGGGCACTAAGGGAGCAGTACTTC CSGGALREQYF
TRBJ2-6 TRBD1 . TRBV5-4 TGTGCCAGCAGTTCAGGACAGGGGCTCTCTGGGGCCAACGTCCTGACTTTC CASSSGQGLSGANVLTF
TRBJ2-7 TRBD1 . TRBV11-3 TGTGCCAGCAGCTTAGGAACCGGGACAGGGGGCTACGAGCAGTACTTC CASSLGTGTGGYEQYF
TRBJ1-4 . . TRBV30 TGTGCCAGACAGGTTGGAGAAAAACTGTTTTTT CARQVGEKLFF
TRBJ1-6 TRBD1 . TRBV19 TGTGCCAGTAGTCTAGGAACCGGGACAGATAATTCACCCCTCCACTTT CASSLGTGTDNSPLHF
TRBJ2-1 TRBD2 . TRBV27 TGTGCCAGCAGTAAGCGGGAGGGTGATGAGCAGTTCTTC CASSKREGDEQFF
TRBJ1-5 TRBD1 . TRBV6-2/TRBV6-3 TGTGCCAGCAGCCCAGGACAGGGAGGTCATCAGCCCCAGCATTTT CASSPGQGGHQPQHF
TRBJ2-1 . . TRBV5-1 TGCGCCAGCAGCTTCGTTCGAGCCACTGACTACAATGAGCAGTTCTTC CASSFVRATDYNEQFF
TRBJ2-1 . . TRBV11-3 TGTGCCAGCAGCCAAAACCAGGGAACCCCCTACAATGAGCAGTTCTTC CASSQNQGTPYNEQFF
TRBJ1-2 TRBD1 . TRBV7-9 TGTGCCAGCAGCTTAGCGACAGGGTGGATTGGCTACACCTTC CASSLATGWIGYTF
TRBJ2-5 . . TRBV5-4 TGTGCCAGTGAATTTAAGCGGGACCAAGAGACCCAGTACTTC CASEFKRDQETQYF
TRBJ2-5 . . TRBV24-1 TGTGCCACCAGTGATAGCTTTCTTCAAGAGACCCAGTACTTC CATSDSFLQETQYF
TRBJ2-7 . once TRBV6-5 TGTGCCAGCAGCCGGGGGTCCTACGAGCAGTACTTC CASSRGSYEQYF
TRBJ2-7 TRBD1 . TRBV19 TGTGCCAGTAGTCTGGACAGGGGACATGTGCAGTACTTC CASSLDRGHVQYF
TRBJ2-7 TRBD1 . TRBV19 TGTGCCAGTAGTGCCCATAGGACAGGGAGCGAGCAGTACTTC CASSAHRTGSEQYF
TRBJ2-7 TRBD2 . TRBV7-2 TGTGCCAGCAGCTTAGGACTAGCGGGAATACCCTACGAGCAGTACTTC CASSLGLAGIPYEQYF
TRBJ2-7 TRBD1 few TRBV11-2 TGTGCCAGCAGCTTACAGGGGGCAGCTTACGAGCAGTACTTC CASSLQGAAYEQYF
TRBJ2-5 TRBD2 . TRBV11-2 TGTGCCAGCAGCTTACTAACTAGCGGGAGTGATGGGACCCAGTACTTC CASSLLTSGSDGTQYF
TRBJ1-1 . . TRBV30 TGTGCCTGTAGAACAGGGTGGACTGAAGCTTTCTTT CACRTGWTEAFF
TRBJ2-7 . . TRBV3-1/TRBV3-2 TGTGCCAGCAGCCAAGTTGGGAGAGGCGAGCAGTACTTC CASSQVGRGEQYF
TRBJ2-7 TRBD1 . TRBV5-1 TGCGCCAGCAGAATCGTGCAGGGGGCGTACGAGCAGTACTTC CASRIVQGAYEQYF
TRBJ1-6 . . TRBV19 TGTGCCAGTAGGGAGGGCGGTCAAGGATCACCCCTCCACTTT CASREGGQGSPLHF
TRBJ2-4 . . TRBV4-3 TGCGCCAGCAGCCAAGATAGGTTGCGGGTTCAGTACTTC CASSQDRLRVQYF
TRBJ1-2 TRBD1 . TRBV28 TGTGCCAGCAGTACAACGGACAGGGGCGGGCTTGGCTACACCTTC CASSTTDRGGLGYTF
TRBJ2-7 TRBD2 . TRBV27 TGTGCCAGCACCTCCTCGGGACTACAAAACGAGCAGTACTTC CASTSSGLQNEQYF
TRBJ2-7 TRBD1 . TRBV29-1 TGCAGCGTTGCGATTAGACAGGGCTACGAGCAGTACTTC CSVAIRQGYEQYF
TRBJ1-4 . few TRBV5-1 TGCGCCAGCAGGGAAGGACAGCCTAATGAAAAACTGTTTTTT CASREGQPNEKLFF
TRBJ1-4 TRBD1 . TRBV5-5 TGTGCCAGCAGCTTACAGGGGCTCACTAATGAAAAACTGTTTTTT CASSLQGLTNEKLFF
TRBJ1-4 . . TRBV13 TGTGCCAGCAGCTTAGGCCGGGGGGCCGGGGGTGAAAAACTGTTTTTT CASSLGRGAGGEKLFF
TRBJ1-1 . once TRBV7-8 TGTGCCAGCAGCCTCAGGGTCCTAGGCACTGAAGCTTTCTTT CASSLRVLGTEAFF
TRBJ1-1 TRBD1 once TRBV5-5 TGTGCCAGCAGCCTGAACAGGGGGCGGAACACTGAAGCTTTCTTT CASSLNRGRNTEAFF
TRBJ2-3 . . TRBV5-3 TGTGCCAGAACCCGTCCTGGGGGCAGCACAGATACGCAGTATTTT CARTRPGGSTDTQYF
TRBJ1-4 . . TRBV6-5 TGTGCCAGCAGTTACGGCCGGGGGGCGACTAATGAAAAACTGTTTTTT CASSYGRGATNEKLFF
TRBJ1-2 TRBD1 . TRBV6-6 TGTGCCAGCAGTTGGGACAGGAAGTATGGCTACACCTTC CASSWDRKYGYTF
TRBJ2-3 . . TRBV5-4 TGTGCCAGCAGCGTCAGACAGGGCACAGATACGCAGTATTTT CASSVRQGTDTQYF
TRBJ1-2 TRBD1 few TRBV5-5 TGTGCCAGCAGCCGCGCCCGGGGGACAGGACCGAGATCCTATGGCTACACCTTC CASSRARGTGPRSYGYTF
TRBJ1-2 TRBD1 . TRBV14 TGTGCCAGCAGCCACCTAGGACAGGGCGGCGGCTATGGCTACACCTTC CASSHLGQGGGYGYTF
TRBJ2-1 TRBD2 . TRBV5-4 TGTGCCAGCAGCTTGGTTAGCGGGAGGCGAAATGAGCAGTTCTTC CASSLVSGRRNEQFF
TRBJ2-1 TRBD2 . TRBV19 TGTGCCGCTTCGGCTAGCGGGATTAACGAGCAGTTCTTC CAASASGINEQFF
TRBJ2-7 TRBD2 . TRBV10-3 TGTGCCATCAGGGAGGTGGCTAGCGGGAGTTTCGAGCAGTACTTC CAIREVASGSFEQYF
TRBJ2-2 TRBD2 . TRBV28 TGTGCCGGCGGGACTAGCGGGAGGGTGGGCACCGGGGAGCTGTTTTTT CAGGTSGRVGTGELFF
TRBJ1-5 TRBD1 few TRBV7-8 TGTGCCAGCAGCTTAGCCTTCAGGGGGAATAGCAATCAGCCCCAGCATTTT CASSLAFRGNSNQPQHF
TRBJ1-2 . . TRBV3-1/TRBV3-2 TGTGCCAGCAGCCAACCCCCGAGGGAAGACTACACCTTC CASSQPPREDYTF